A single sample is the source of the 26 T cell receptor beta chains below, sequenced in a study of T cells in Graves' hyperthyroidism and ophthalmopathy. TCR beta CDR3 region amplification was performed from RNA transcripts. The study used the HTBI primer set for a first-round RT-PCR of the TCR CDR3. One entry per CDR3 protein results from TCRdb running MiXCR on the multiplex PCR reads. The sample has around 97,000 distinct CDR3 sequences; 45% to 50% are singletons. Material: blood. The receptors shown here come from a man aged 35-49 years with Graves' hyperthyroidism.

The rearrangement links TRBV10-3 to TRBJ2-3; 9 bases match TRBD2. This CDR3 spans 15 amino acids. Germline V gene lookup returns CDR1 ENHRY and CDR2 SYGVKD. J lost 1 base, V lost 5 bases, and 4 bases had no gene match. CDR3 in amino acids: CAISFERGGTDTQYF. CDR3 nucleotides: TGTGCCATCAGTTTCGAGCGGGGGGGCACAGATACGCAGTATTTT.

The chain is built from TRBV10-3 and TRBJ1-4; maybe TRBD1 (6 bases). Between the trimmed V and J ends, which lost 10 bases and 6 bases, there was a span of 12 bases. This CDR3 spans 12 amino acids. Germline CDR1 reads ENHRY; CDR2 reads SYGVKD. In DNA, the CDR3 is TGTGCCACAAAACAGGGTTATGAAAAACTGTTTTTT. Amino acids: CATKQGYEKLFF.

Details on this clonotype: One junction end does not reproduce the germline sequence, and a read error may be involved. CDR3 in amino acids: CASGREGSYGQYF. CDR3 DNA: TGTGCCAGCGGGCGGGAAGGCTCCTACGGGCAGTACTTC. J is TRBJ2-7 and V is TRBV2; possibly TRBD2 for D (6 bases). Germline V CDR1 and CDR2: SNHLY, FYNNEI. The CDR3 has 13 amino acids.

This clonotype was counted at least ten times. V gene TRBV6-6 combines with J gene TRBJ2-5, with D possibly matching TRBD1 (6 bases). CDR3 length: 16 amino acids. Germline lookup yields CDR1 MNHNY and CDR2 SVGAGI (reference sequence). Deletions cut 6 bases from V and 5 bases from J, with 22 bases between. CDR3 protein: CASSLSPRQDGETQYF. In DNA, the CDR3 is TGTGCCAGCAGCCTATCTCCGAGACAGGACGGGGAGACCCAGTACTTC.

This clonotype was found many times. The chain is built from TRBV4-2 and TRBJ1-2; 9 positions match TRBD1. This CDR3 has 18 amino acids. Unmatched junction bases numbered 12, after V lost 2 bases and J lost 2 bases. Per germline, CDR1 LGHNA and CDR2 YNFKEQ. CDR3: CASSQTYSDRGENYGYTF. The CDR3 DNA follows: TGTGCCAGCAGCCAAACCTACTCGGACAGGGGAGAGAACTATGGCTACACCTTC.

This clonotype was recorded many times. V usage is TRBV20-1 and J usage is TRBJ2-3; D gene uncertain. In germline, CDR1 is DFQATT, CDR2 SNEGSKA (reference sequence). V lost 0 bases to trimming and J lost 4 bases, with 17 bases between them. The CDR3 length is 16 residues. The CDR3: CSARDQGPISPDTQYF. The CDR3 bases are TGCAGTGCTAGAGATCAAGGGCCCATCTCCCCAGATACGCAGTATTTT.

This clonotype appeared many times. The V gene is TRBV7-3, the J gene TRBJ2-3; D might be TRBD1 (5 bases). This CDR3 spans 14 amino acids. Trimming removed 2 bases from V and 1 base from J, with 7 bases in between. The germline gives CDR1 SGHTA, CDR2 FQGTGA. The CDR3 spells CASSLGAGTDTQYF. The CDR3 nucleotides read TGTGCCAGCAGCTTAGGGGCCGGCACAGATACGCAGTATTTT. The variable domain in full, with the rest retrieved from reference TRBV7-3 and TRBJ2-3, is GAGVSQTPSNKVTEKGKYVELRCDPISGHTALYWYRQSLGQGPEFLIYFQGTGAADDSGLPNDRFFAVRPEGSVSTLKIQRTERGDSAVYLCASSLGAGTDTQYFGPGTRLTVL.

This clonotype showed up many times. One end of the junction fails to match germline, which may point to a read error. The chain has TRBV7-9 and TRBJ1-3, with a tentative D call TRBD1 (5 bases). The CDR3 totals 14 residues. The germline V gene encodes CDR1 SEHNR and CDR2 FQNEAQ (reference sequence). The CDR3: CASILRGAGNTIYF. The CDR3 coding sequence is TGTGCCAGCATCTTAAGGGGAGCTGGAAACACCATATATTTT.

The chain employs TRBV20-1 and TRBJ1-1; D call uncertain. The CDR3 runs 12 residues. CDR1 DFQATT and CDR2 SNEGSKA come from the germline V gene (reference sequence). V lost 0 bases, J lost 5 bases, and 7 bases lay in between. The CDR3 DNA follows: TGCAGTGCTAGAGAGTTGGGGACTGAAGCTTTCTTT. Translating gives CSARELGTEAFF.

This clonotype has only a few counts. The chain has TRBV11-3 and TRBJ1-1, with TRBD1 as a possible D gene (6 bases). Trimming removed 5 bases at V and 8 bases at J, with 15 bases between. The germline CDR1 and CDR2 sequences are SGHNT and YENEEA. This CDR3 has 13 residues. CDR3 sequence (DNA): TGTGCCAGCAGCCAGAGGGGGAGCGAGGAAGCTTTCTTT. Translating it yields CASSQRGSEEAFF.

As to this clonotype: The conserved final phenylalanine or tryptophan is absent from the CDR3, which likely points to a read error. The V and J genes are TRBV9 and TRBJ1-2; D is undetermined. Trimming pared 6 bases from V and 2 bases from J, leaving 20 bases between. Germline V gene sequence: CDR1 SGDLS, CDR2 YYNGEE. This CDR3 has 16 residues. In nucleotides, the CDR3 is TGTGCCAGCACGAAGACGGGGTCGCCCTTCAACTATGGCTACACCCTC. It translates to CASTKTGSPFNYGYTL.

The chain carries TRBV10-3 and TRBJ2-2; D uncertain. With 8 bases removed from V and 2 bases from J, the gap between germline ends came to 9 bases. The CDR3 runs to 13 residues. Germline CDR1 ENHRY, CDR2 SYGVKD. The CDR3, as DNA: TGTGCCATCTTAGGTGACAACACCGGGGAGCTGTTTTTT. This encodes CAILGDNTGELFF.

This clonotype was detected many times. The chain uses TRBV11-3 and TRBJ2-1, with TRBD2 matching over 11 bases. Germline V CDR1 and CDR2: SGHNT, YENEEA. The CDR3 runs to 17 residues. V trimming: 0 bases; J trimming: 4 bases; junction bases outside the gene matches: 5. The DNA for the CDR3 is TGTGCCAGCAGCTTAGATACCGGGACTAGCGGATACAATGAGCAGTTCTTC. It is translated as CASSLDTGTSGYNEQFF. Together with reference TRBV11-3 and TRBJ2-1, the CDR3 gives the full variable domain: EAGVVQSPRYKIIEKKQPVAFWCNPISGHNTLYWYLQNLGQGPELLIRYENEEAVDDSQLPKDRFSAERLKGVDSTLKIQPAELGDSAVYLCASSLDTGTSGYNEQFFGPGTRLTVL.

The CDR3 coding sequence is TGTGCCACCAGTGAACCTGGACAGGGGGACTATGGCTACACCTTC. Translating gives CATSEPGQGDYGYTF. The rearrangement links TRBV24-1 to TRBJ1-2, with 10 bases matching TRBD1. Germline assignment: CDR1 KGHDR and CDR2 SFDVKD. The CDR3 is 15 residues long. V lost 4 bases to trimming and J lost 3 bases; unmatched junction nucleotides: 4.

At least ten counts were recorded for this clonotype. The chain has TRBV12-3 or TRBV12-4 and TRBJ2-1; possibly TRBD1 or TRBD2 for D (5 bases each). The CDR3 consists of 11 residues. V gave up 6 bases and J gave up 9 bases, with 9 bases separating them. The CDR3 loop is CASRSGLEQFF. CDR3 nucleotide sequence: TGTGCCAGCAGGTCGGGGCTTGAGCAGTTCTTC.

This clonotype showed up many times. The chain carries TRBV7-2 and TRBJ2-5; no clear D. Trimming left V 6 bases short and J 0 bases short, with 14 bases between. This CDR3 has 15 residues. Germline V gene sequence: CDR1 SGHTA, CDR2 FQGNSA. CDR3 nucleotides: TGTGCCAGCAGTCATAATCGGGCTAACCAAGAGACCCAGTACTTC. It codes for CASSHNRANQETQYF.

This clonotype was observed many times. The chain employs TRBV4-2 and TRBJ2-7, with D uncertain. Germline V gene data show CDR1 as LGHNA and CDR2 as YNFKEQ. V was trimmed by 0 bases and J by 0 bases, leaving 9 bases between them. This CDR3 is built from 15 residues. The CDR3: CASSQEGARSYEQYF. The CDR3 nucleotides read TGTGCCAGCAGCCAAGAAGGTGCCCGCTCCTACGAGCAGTACTTC.

This rearrangement joins TRBV15 to TRBJ2-7; possible D gene TRBD2, 6 bases. In germline, CDR1 is LNHNV, CDR2 YYDKDF (reference sequence). This CDR3 comprises 14 residues. V lost 1 base and J lost 2, with 9 bases in between. The CDR3 sequence: CATSRAGEAYEQYF. The CDR3, as DNA: TGTGCCACCAGCAGAGCGGGAGAGGCCTACGAGCAGTACTTC.

CDR3 sequence: CASSGTGSNTGELFF. CDR3 bases: TGTGCCAGCAGCGGGACAGGGTCGAACACCGGGGAGCTGTTTTTT. This sequence joins TRBV2 and TRBJ2-2; TRBD1 agrees at 9 bases. The ends lost 6 bases at V and 0 bases at J; junction bases unmatched: 2. Germline CDR1 reads SNHLY; CDR2 reads FYNNEI. The CDR3 covers 15 residues.

The rearrangement joins TRBV7-2 to TRBJ1-2; D is undetermined. The V end was cut by 5 bases, the J end by 6 bases, with 10 bases between. Germline CDR1 is SGHTA and CDR2 is FQGNSA. The length of the CDR3 is 12 residues. The DNA for the CDR3 is TGTGCCAGCAGCCAAGGGCCGGATGGCTACACCTTC. Its translation is CASSQGPDGYTF.

At least ten counts were recorded for this clonotype. The V call is TRBV14, the J call TRBJ1-2; D unresolved. Germline CDR1 reads SGHDN; CDR2 reads FVKESK. Trimming pared 3 bases from V and 2 bases from J, leaving 7 bases between. The CDR3 is 13 amino acids. The CDR3 loop reads CASSHARNYGYTF. Here the CDR3 DNA reads TGTGCCAGCAGCCATGCACGCAACTATGGCTACACCTTC.

This clonotype came up many times. The chain has TRBV12-3 or TRBV12-4 and TRBJ1-5; D call uncertain. The ends were cut back, 0 bases at V and 7 bases at J, with 10 bases in the middle. CDR3 length equals 14 residues. The CDR3 DNA is TGTGCCAGCAGTTTAGCCCAAGGGAACCAGCCCCAGCATTTT. Its translation is CASSLAQGNQPQHF.

This clonotype appeared many times. The chain has TRBV19 and TRBJ1-2; D possibly corresponds to TRBD1 (5 bases). V shed 1 base and J shed 2 bases, with 14 bases lying between them. Per the germline V gene, CDR1 is LNHDA and CDR2 is SQIVND (reference sequence). The CDR3 is 16 amino acids. The CDR3 DNA reads as TGTGCCAGTAGTATAGCCCGGCCGGGGGGGAACTATGGCTACACCTTC. This translates into CASSIARPGGNYGYTF.

This clonotype was observed a handful of times. A much bigger clone sits one base away, suggesting this may be a read error. The chain has TRBV19 and TRBJ2-3; D ambiguous. V dropped 9 bases and J dropped 6 bases, with 7 bases sitting between them. The CDR3 sequence is 10 residues long. The germline V gene encodes CDR1 LNHDA and CDR2 SQIVND (reference sequence). The CDR3 here is CARARDTQYF. CDR3 coding DNA: TGTGCCAGGGCCAGGGATACGCAGTATTTT.

The rearrangement joins TRBV20-1 to TRBJ2-3; D is tentatively TRBD1 or TRBD2 (5 bases each). The CDR3 runs 12 residues. Germline loops: CDR1 DFQATT, CDR2 SNEGSKA (reference sequence). Trimming took off 0 bases at V and 5 bases at J, with 6 bases between the two ends. The CDR3 here is CSARDGGDTQYF. The CDR3 coding sequence is TGCAGTGCTAGAGATGGGGGAGATACGCAGTATTTT.

A remark on this clonotype: Possible read error: a much larger clone is one base away. V usage is TRBV4-2 and J usage is TRBJ2-7; 8 bases align to TRBD2. The ends lost 4 bases at V and 7 bases at J; junction bases unmatched: 15. The length of the CDR3 is 16 residues. Per the germline V gene, CDR1 is LGHNA and CDR2 is YNFKEQ. For the CDR3, the DNA is TGTGCCAGCAGCCCTCAGTTAGCTAGCGGGTCTGAGGAGCAGTACTTC. This codes for CASSPQLASGSEEQYF.